A selection of T cell receptor beta chains follows, all from one sample in a study of T cell repertoires in cytomegalovirus infection. MiXCR, run by TCRdb on the reads, gives a single entry per CDR3 protein. The top ten clones hold over 12% of a sample with 250,000 to 300,000 distinct CDR3 sequences, 9.1% of them seen once. Sequenced material: PBMCs. These receptors were obtained from a human donor in good health (CMV status not recorded). Some clones in this sample may be carry-over from other donors' samples. Each CDR3 is given with its conserved first and last residue. D genes are given only for firm matches. The size of a clone is reported for some rows only, either as once, few or many, or as a class for expanded clones.

few,TRBJ2-7,TRBV30,NA,TGTGCCTGGAGTGTACAGGGAGTCCACGAGCAGTACTTC,CAWSVQGVHEQYF
many,TRBJ2-7,TRBV7-6,NA,TGTGCCAGCAGCCCAGGACCGTCCTACGAGCAGTACTTC,CASSPGPSYEQYF
many,TRBJ2-7,TRBV7-2,TRBD2,TGTGCCAGCAGCTTAGTCTCTAGCGGGAAACTCTACGAGCAGTACTTC,CASSLVSSGKLYEQYF
many,TRBJ2-5,TRBV7-2,NA,TGTGCCAGCAGCTTACAGCCCCGGACAAAACAAGAGACCCAGTACTTC,CASSLQPRTKQETQYF
many,TRBJ2-5,TRBV7-9,TRBD2,TGTGCCAGCACCCGACTAGCGGGAGGGCCCGGCGAGACCCAGTACTTC,CASTRLAGGPGETQYF
many,TRBJ1-6,TRBV12-3/TRBV12-4,NA,TGTGCCAGCAGTCCATCGGGACTCCAGAATTCACCCCTCCACTTT,CASSPSGLQNSPLHF
many,TRBJ1-6,TRBV12-3/TRBV12-4,NA,TGTGCCAGCAGCCCCCTGGGGTCAGGTTCACCCCTCCACTTT,CASSPLGSGSPLHF
NA,TRBJ2-2,TRBV29-1,NA,TGCAGCGTTGAATGGCAGGGGAACACCGGGGAGCTGTTTTTT,CSVEWQGNTGELFF
few,TRBJ2-1,TRBV6-2/TRBV6-3,TRBD2,TGTGCCAGCAGTTTCGGGGGGAGCTCCTACAATGAGCAGTTCTTC,CASSFGGSSYNEQFF
few,TRBJ2-2,TRBV7-3,NA,TGTGCCAGCAGCCGCCCCCAGGGAGGGGGCACCGGGGAGCTGTTTTTT,CASSRPQGGGTGELFF
NA,TRBJ1-4,TRBV28,NA,TGTGCCAGCAGTACTCATGAAAAACTGTTTTTT,CASSTHEKLFF
few,TRBJ1-5,TRBV29-1,NA,TGCAGCGTTGAAGTGCAGGCGGGCGGGGCCCAGCATTTT,CSVEVQAGGAQHF
NA,TRBJ1-3,TRBV7-2,NA,TGTGCCAGCAGCTACCCGACAGGCGCCTCTGGAAACACCATATATTTT,CASSYPTGASGNTIYF
NA,TRBJ1-5,TRBV20-1,NA,TGCAGTGCTAGAGATCATTCAGGTTTCAATCAGCCCCAGCATTTT,CSARDHSGFNQPQHF
many,TRBJ1-1,TRBV7-2,NA,TGTGCCAGCAGCTTAAAGGCCAGCTCCCTGGGGGCGACTGAAGCTTTCTTT,CASSLKASSLGATEAFF
many,TRBJ1-2,TRBV7-8,TRBD1,TGTGCCAGCAGCTTAGAGATAGACAGGGGGTACACCTTC,CASSLEIDRGYTF
NA,TRBJ2-1,TRBV19,NA,TGTGCCAGTAGTATAATGGGGAATGAGCAGTTCTTC,CASSIMGNEQFF
many,TRBJ2-5,TRBV4-2,TRBD2,TGTGCCAGCAGCCAAGATTGGCGGGGACTAGCGGGGGGGCCTGACGAGACCCAGTACTTC,CASSQDWRGLAGGPDETQYF
many,TRBJ2-5,TRBV7-2,TRBD2,TGTGCCAGCAGCTTATGGGCTAGCGGGGGTCAAGAGACCCAGTACTTC,CASSLWASGGQETQYF
NA,TRBJ2-2,TRBV6-8,TRBD1,TGTGCCAGCAGTTACGAGTGGCAGGGGGACACCGGGGAGCTGTTTTTT,CASSYEWQGDTGELFF
many,TRBJ1-2,TRBV30,TRBD1,TGTGCCTGGGCCAACTACTACGGGACAGGGGACCGTGGCTACACCTTC,CAWANYYGTGDRGYTF
few,TRBJ1-1,TRBV30,TRBD1,TGTGCCTGGTACCGGGACAGGGGGCCCACTGAAGCTTTCTTT,CAWYRDRGPTEAFF
many,TRBJ1-1,TRBV6-1,TRBD1,TGTGCCAGCAGGGACAGGGCAAGAGGCACTGAAGCTTTCTTT,CASRDRARGTEAFF
many,TRBJ2-3,TRBV7-6,NA,TGTGCCAGCAGCTCCCGGGGTGCATACACAGATACGCAGTATTTT,CASSSRGAYTDTQYF
once,TRBJ2-2,TRBV5-6,NA,TGTGCCAGCAGCTTGGAGGCGCTTGAGCTGTTTTTT,CASSLEALELFF
many,TRBJ1-4,TRBV19,NA,TGTGCCAGTAGTGGCGGACAGTCTAATGAAAAACTGTTTTTT,CASSGGQSNEKLFF
many,TRBJ2-3,TRBV7-2,NA,TGTGCCAGCAGCTTAACTACTATTAGCACAGATACGCAGTATTTT,CASSLTTISTDTQYF
many,TRBJ2-4,TRBV7-2,TRBD1,TGTGCCAGCAGCTTAGAGACAGGGACAGCCAAAAACATTCAGTACTTC,CASSLETGTAKNIQYF
many,TRBJ2-2,TRBV7-2,NA,TGTGCCAGCAGCTTAGTGGTGGGCGGCACCGGGGAGCTGTTTTTT,CASSLVVGGTGELFF
NA,TRBJ2-7,TRBV7-6,NA,TGTGCCAGCAGCGTTAGACAGGGAGGCGAGCAGTACTTC,CASSVRQGGEQYF
NA,TRBJ2-5,TRBV5-1,NA,TGCGCCAGCAGGTACGGCCCGCAAGAGACCCAGTACTTC,CASRYGPQETQYF
few,TRBJ2-7,TRBV20-1,TRBD2,TGCAGTGCACGGCTAGCGGGAGTCCACGAGCAGTACTTC,CSARLAGVHEQYF
many,TRBJ2-7,TRBV20-1,TRBD2,TGCAGTGCTAGAGATAGCGGGTCTAGCTCCTACGAGCAGTACTTC,CSARDSGSSSYEQYF
NA,TRBJ1-1,TRBV6-2/TRBV6-3,NA,TGTGCCAGCAGTTACTCAGGGGCCACTGAAGCTTTCTTT,CASSYSGATEAFF
many,TRBJ2-1,TRBV5-1,TRBD2,TGCGCCAGCAGCCCCTTTTCCAGCGGGAGCTCCTACAATGAGCAGTTCTTC,CASSPFSSGSSYNEQFF
many,TRBJ2-7,TRBV28,NA,TGTGCCAGCAGACTAGCAGGGGAACTCATCTACGAGCAGTACTTC,CASRLAGELIYEQYF
many,TRBJ1-2,TRBV19,TRBD1,TGTGCCAGTAGTATGCAGGGGGCTGGATATGGCTACACCTTC,CASSMQGAGYGYTF